This T cell receptor (beta chain) was sequenced for a study of shared clonotypes between healthy human individuals. General observations from the study: The generation probabilities recorded for non-shared clonotypes fell below those of clonotypes shared by all four donors.

The CDR3 has 18 residues. V was pared by 0 bases and J by 0 bases, with 14 bases between. Germline V lookup: CDR1 MGHRA, CDR2 YSYEKL. Note on this clone: No antigen is known for it.

Assay execution proceeded at the deep level. Sequencing was performed with immunoSEQ multiplex PCR; in TCRdb, only in-frame clones are kept and a portion is missing. The top ten hold 1.5% to 2% of the sample, which has about 2.1 million clones, roughly 91% seen once. Positive CCR7 selection of CD45RO-negative cells yielded the naive CD8 cells, and terminally differentiated effector memory CD45RA+ cells were excluded. Sequencing was performed on naive CD8+ T cells from PBMCs. The rearrangement links TRBV4-1 to TRBJ2-2; no clear D gene. This receptor was identified in a man between 18 and 29 years old in good health. Some clones in this sample may be carry-over from other donors' samples. The CDR3 sequence is CASSQDMGQPTNTGELFF. The CDR3 DNA is TGCGCCAGCAGCCAAGATATGGGCCAGCCGACGAACACCGGGGAGCTGTTTTTT.